This T cell receptor (beta chain) was identified during a study of beta chain features in type 1 diabetes. The study, taken as a whole, reports: It was possible that PCR favored shorter templates, equally so in patients and controls.

Concerning this clone: As yet, its antigen is unknown.

CDR1 is SGHAT, CDR2 FQNNGV, per germline. V was pared by 1 base and J by 4 bases, with 12 bases between. The CDR3 sequence is 15 residues long. The authors reverse transcribed all of the isolated RNA, so sequencing captured expressed TCRB transcripts. Naive, central memory and regulatory T cell samples yielded about 3.57 million reads on average. Here immunoSEQ multiplex PCR was the method, and the copy in TCRdb shows in-frame clones only, minus some. In the table there are about 330,000 clones, 9.5% to 12% of which are singletons. The rearrangement uses TRBV11-2 and TRBJ2-3; D is possibly TRBD1 (8 bases). The sequencing input was naive CD4+ T cells from blood. The origin of this receptor is a woman aged 30 to 39 in good health. CDR3 coding DNA: TGTGCCAGCAGCTTAGGACAGGGGAGGGCAGATACGCAGTATTTT. Its protein product is CASSLGQGRADTQYF.